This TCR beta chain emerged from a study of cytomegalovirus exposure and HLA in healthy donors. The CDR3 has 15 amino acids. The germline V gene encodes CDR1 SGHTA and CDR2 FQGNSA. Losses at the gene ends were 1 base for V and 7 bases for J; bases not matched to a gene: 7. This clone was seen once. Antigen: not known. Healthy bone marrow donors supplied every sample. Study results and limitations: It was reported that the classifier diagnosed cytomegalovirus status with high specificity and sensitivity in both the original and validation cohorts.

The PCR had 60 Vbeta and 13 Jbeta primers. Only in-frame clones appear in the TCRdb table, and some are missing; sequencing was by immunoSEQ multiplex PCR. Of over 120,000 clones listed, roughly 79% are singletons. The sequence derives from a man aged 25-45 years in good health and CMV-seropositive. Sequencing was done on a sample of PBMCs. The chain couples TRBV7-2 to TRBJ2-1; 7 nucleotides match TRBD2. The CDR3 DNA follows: TGTGCCAGCAGCTTAGTATATACTAGCGTTAATGAGCAGTTCTTC. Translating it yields CASSLVYTSVNEQFF.